The present entry profiles one TCR beta chain with its context. Its antigen is unknown. The table came from immunoSEQ multiplex PCR; TCRdb's copy has only in-frame clones and leaves some out. The repertoire holds 55,000 to 75,000 clones, with 82% as singletons. The data stem from a study of OX40 agonist ivuxolimab in advanced cancers. Study as a whole: Cohort: approximately 79% men, mean age 60, aged about 20 to 79.

Study observations and caveats: Both CD4+ and CD8+ T cell populations in blood had undergone clonal expansion by week 6 at 0.1 to 3.0 mg/kg. The mean number of expanded clones was higher in CD8+ T cells than in CD4+.

The germline CDR1 and CDR2 sequences are LGHNA and YNFKEQ. V dropped 1 base and J dropped 6; count of bases not matched to a gene: 14. This CDR3 has 18 residues. Sequencing used CD4+ or CD8+ T cells sorted from blood, obtained in a trial of the OX40 agonist ivuxolimab. The J gene is TRBJ2-2, the V gene TRBV4-2; TRBD2 agrees at 7 bases. The receptor was isolated from an adult with an advanced solid tumor such as melanoma, head and neck, liver or kidney cancer. The CDR3 loop reads CASSQGGNVAGFAGELFF. CDR3 bases: TGTGCCAGCAGCCAAGGGGGTAACGTAGCGGGTTTTGCCGGGGAGCTGTTTTTT.